The T cell receptor beta chain under discussion was sequenced for a study of post-analysis software for immune sequencing data (dated by TCRdb to the mid-2010s). Study-wide context: Relapsing-remitting, secondary progressive and progressive-relapsing multiple sclerosis were recorded as disease courses, and subtype annotation was lacking for some patients. A subset of samples was prepared in parallel using single-end sample barcoding, then pooled and co-amplified after Illumina adapter ligation. The patient repertoires were compared against 10 to 12 previously published healthy control repertoires obtained from donors aged about 6 to 26 years. Results and caveats for the whole study, not just this receptor: The multiple sclerosis patient group was slightly younger than the control group. Direct clustering with F measure showed strong co-clustering of samples prepared in the same batch, prompting a batch-effect correction. Significantly higher frequencies in patients than in controls were found for about five TRBV segments, including TRBV5-6, TRBV5-1 and TRBV20-1. Multiple sclerosis patients had significantly lower normalized Chao1 diversity than controls, a result that suggests substantial peripheral T-cell clonal expansion.

Receptor amplification or capture employed PCR. Sequenced on an Illumina HiSeq 2500. To reduce PCR and sequencing biases, unique molecular identifiers were incorporated into the TCR beta cDNA libraries. Approximately 500,000 cDNA molecules were obtained per 1 to 10 million input T cells, so each molecule approximated one T cell. The patient libraries were prepared and sequenced using the same protocol as the earlier healthy control dataset. Within a given batch, samples were prepared together, multiplexed and sequenced on the same HiSeq lane. The authors processed their data as follows. MIGEC was used to process the raw barcoded reads, and molecular identifier groups with only a single read were discarded before consensus assembly and CDR3 extraction. Clonotype tables were post-analysed with VDJtools, and diversity was normalized by down-sampling all datasets to the smallest sample size. Repertoire overlap clustering matched CDR3 amino acid but not nucleotide sequences to correct batch-related cross-sample contamination. Using fastp at Q25 and MiXCR, TCRdb reprocessed the public reads and kept productive beta chains. Each record represents a unique CDR3 protein, reported with the most common genes and DNA among its rows. The V and J calls here are based on TCRdb, not the publication. This sample has about 460,000 distinct CDR3 sequences in its table, and less than 45% of those were observed once. The ten largest clones take up 12% of the sample.

To demonstrate the VDJtools post-analysis software, the study profiled TCR beta repertoires from the peripheral blood of about a dozen young patients with multiple sclerosis. The multiple sclerosis patients were children and adolescents between roughly 6 and 17 years of age. In this sample, this clonotype turned up a few times. The specificity of this receptor is unknown. Just one base apart from a much larger clone, this may be a read error. CDR1 and CDR2, looked up from the germline V gene, are SGDLS and YYNGEE. The cysteine opens and the phenylalanine closes a CDR3 of 14 amino acids. The kept DNA is CDR3 alone, 42 bases in frame from the first base.

Sequencing input: blood. The V and J genes are TRBV9 and TRBJ2-4; TRBD2 lines up with 11 middle nucleotides. The J call could be wrong; TRBJ2-7 is a better fit for the DNA end. This sequence originates from a girl between 10 and 17 years old with multiple sclerosis. The DNA is TGTGCCAACAGCCTAGGGACTAGCGGTTACGAGCAGTACTTC. This yields the protein CANSLGTSGYEQYF.